This passage covers 27 T cell receptor beta chains from one sample sequenced in a study of shared clonotypes between healthy human individuals. Profiling relied on immunoSEQ multiplex PCR, and the TCRdb table lists in-frame clones only, not all of them. The sample includes 660,000 or so clones, approximately 96% of them seen just once. CD45RO-negative CD8 cells positively selected for CCR7 made up the naive population, which excluded terminally differentiated effector memory CD45RA+ cells. Sequencing used naive CD8+ T cells sorted from blood. Receptor source: a woman in her twenties or thirties in good health.

The rearrangement links TRBV28 to TRBJ1-5, with no clear D. Trimming cost V 3 bases and J 0 bases, with 6 bases left between them. Germline CDR1 reads MDHEN; CDR2 reads SYDVKM. This CDR3 is built from 14 residues. The CDR3 region is CASSFYVSNQPQHF. CDR3 nucleotide sequence: TGTGCCAGCAGTTTTTACGTTAGCAATCAGCCCCAGCATTTT.

The CDR3 protein is CASSFLFRGLGIQYF. CDR3 DNA: TGTGCCAGCAGTTTTCTCTTCAGGGGGCTCGGGATTCAGTACTTC. The genes are TRBV28 and TRBJ2-4; TRBD1 matches 8 bases. The CDR3 extends over 15 amino acids. Germline V lookup: CDR1 MDHEN, CDR2 SYDVKM. The V and J ends lost 3 bases and 10 bases, in that order; junction bases with no gene match: 11.

The rearrangement joins TRBV7-9 to TRBJ1-4; D not resolved. V gave up 4 bases and J gave up 5 bases, with 14 bases separating them. Germline V gives CDR1 SEHNR, CDR2 FQNEAQ (reference sequence). The CDR3 length is 15 residues. This CDR3 reads CASSSPTQGNEKLFF. The CDR3 region has the DNA TGTGCCAGCAGCTCGCCCACACAAGGAAATGAAAAACTGTTTTTT.

The gene calls are TRBV9 and TRBJ2-7; D gene unclear. CDR1 is SGDLS, CDR2 YYNGEE, per germline. V dropped 3 bases and J dropped 0 bases, with 13 bases sitting between them. The CDR3 is made up of 15 amino acids. The CDR3 protein is CASSEDPASSYEQYF. The DNA for the CDR3 is TGTGCCAGCAGCGAGGATCCCGCGAGCTCCTACGAGCAGTACTTC.

The chain uses TRBV4-2 and TRBJ1-1, with D possibly matching TRBD1 (6 bases). CDR1 and CDR2 from the germline V gene are LGHNA and YNFKEQ. The CDR3 is 14 residues long. The V gene lost 4 bases and the J gene lost 0 bases, with 9 bases spanning the gap. CDR3 coding DNA: TGTGCCAGCAGCCTAGGGGGGATGAACACTGAAGCTTTCTTT. Translation: CASSLGGMNTEAFF.

This chain links TRBV9 with TRBJ2-1; 7 bases are a match to TRBD2. The CDR3 totals 15 residues. Germline V gives CDR1 SGDLS, CDR2 YYNGEE. J lost 0 bases, V lost 7 bases, and 7 bases had no gene match. DNA of the CDR3: TGTGCCAGCTCCCCGCGGGAGAGCTCCTACAATGAGCAGTTCTTC. It is translated as CASSPRESSYNEQFF. The complete variable domain, with remaining parts taken from reference TRBV9 and TRBJ2-1, reads DSGVTQTPKHLITATGQRVTLRCSPRSGDLSVYWYQQSLDQGLQFLIQYYNGEERAKGNILERFSAQQFPDLHSELNLSSLELGDSALYFCASSPRESSYNEQFFGPGTRLTVL.

The chain carries TRBV4-2 and TRBJ2-1; D is unclear. This CDR3 is 16 amino acids long. V was clipped by 4 bases and J by 2 bases, with 15 bases between them. Germline assignment: CDR1 LGHNA and CDR2 YNFKEQ. The CDR3 loop reads CASSPHLHNAYNEQFF. CDR3 coding DNA: TGTGCCAGCAGCCCTCACTTACACAATGCCTACAATGAGCAGTTCTTC.

The chain has TRBV5-6 and TRBJ1-4; D is possibly TRBD1 (6 bases). CDR3 length equals 14 residues. Deletions cut 7 bases from V and 3 bases from J, with 13 bases between. Per germline, CDR1 SGHDT and CDR2 YYEEEE. The CDR3, as DNA: TGTGCCAGCTCTATAGGGGGAGCTAATGAAAAACTGTTTTTT. Translation gives CASSIGGANEKLFF.

The chain couples TRBV28 to TRBJ2-5; a weak D match, TRBD1 (6 bases). TRBJ2-7 matches the DNA end more closely, so the J call is doubtful. The CDR3 runs to 15 residues. The germline gives CDR1 MDHEN, CDR2 SYDVKM. CDR3 sequence (DNA): TGTGCCAGCAGCCTAGGGGGATTGACCCCCTACGAGCAGTACTTC. Amino acids: CASSLGGLTPYEQYF.

The V gene is TRBV6-5, the J gene TRBJ1-2; no definite D call. The germline V and J ends were trimmed by 6 bases and 4 bases, with 15 bases remaining between them. This CDR3 is built from 14 residues. Germline CDR1 and CDR2: MNHEY and SVGAGI. As DNA, the CDR3 is TGTGCCAGCAGCCTGGTGGAGGGAGGCTATGGCTACACCTTC. Protein: CASSLVEGGYGYTF.

This clone appeared once. This rearrangement joins TRBV27 to TRBJ2-3; 7 positions agree with TRBD2. The CDR3 is 13 residues long. With 7 bases clipped from V and 6 bases from J, the junction kept 7 bases outside the gene matches. The V gene's germline CDR1 is MNHEY and CDR2 SMNVEV (reference sequence). Here the CDR3 reads CASMGGTGDTQYF. The CDR3 coding sequence is TGTGCCAGCATGGGAGGGACTGGGGATACGCAGTATTTT.

There are a few counts of this clone. CDR3 sequence reads: CASSQDSREEYQPQHF. CDR3 nucleotides: TGTGCCAGCAGCCAAGACAGCAGGGAAGAATATCAGCCCCAGCATTTT. The chain employs TRBV14 and TRBJ1-5, with D perhaps TRBD1 (5 bases). Germline V gene lookup returns CDR1 SGHDN and CDR2 FVKESK. The V and J ends lost 0 bases and 5 bases respectively, with 14 bases between them. The CDR3 loop spans 16 amino acids.

The rearrangement links TRBV7-9 to TRBJ1-3; D is unresolved. CDR3 length: 13 residues. Deletions cut 5 bases from V and 3 bases from J, with 8 bases between. Germline CDR1 reads SEHNR; CDR2 reads FQNEAQ (reference sequence). CDR3 sequence (DNA): TGTGCCAGCAGCCCCGTTCTTGGAAACACCATATATTTT. This sequence encodes CASSPVLGNTIYF.

This chain joins TRBV29-1 and TRBJ2-1; a weak D match, TRBD1 (6 bases). This CDR3 is 14 amino acids long. Trimming removed 4 bases at V and 4 bases at J, with 14 bases between. CDR1 and CDR2 (germline): SQVTM, ANQGSEA. The CDR3: CSVVGRGRYNEQFF. Written as DNA, the CDR3 is TGCAGCGTTGTTGGCAGGGGCCGTTACAATGAGCAGTTCTTC.

The chain combines TRBV11-2 with TRBJ2-7; 8 bases fit TRBD1. V lost 3 bases and J lost 4; bases outside the gene matches: 5. The germline gives CDR1 SGHAT, CDR2 FQNNGV. The CDR3 is 14 residues long. CDR3 protein: CASSFSGGAYEQYF. The CDR3 nucleotides are TGTGCCAGCAGCTTCTCAGGGGGCGCGTACGAGCAGTACTTC. The complete variable domain, with remaining parts taken from reference TRBV11-2 and TRBJ2-7, reads EAGVAQSPRYKIIEKRQSVAFWCNPISGHATLYWYQQILGQGPKLLIQFQNNGVVDDSQLPKDRFSAERLKGVDSTLKIQPAKLEDSAVYLCASSFSGGAYEQYFGPGTRLTVT.

The chain uses TRBV28 and TRBJ2-7, with D perhaps matching TRBD2 (6 bases). The germline V and J ends were trimmed by 5 bases and 0 bases, with 17 bases remaining between them. The CDR3 runs to 16 residues. Germline V gene data show CDR1 as MDHEN and CDR2 as SYDVKM. The CDR3 DNA follows: TGTGCCAGCAGTCCCCCGGGACTTTCTAGCTCCTACGAGCAGTACTTC. Translated, it gives CASSPPGLSSSYEQYF.

As to this clone: Other DNA sequences in the same sample also yield this CDR3. The V call is TRBV9, the J call TRBJ2-1; D gene uncertain. Trimming shortened V by 0 bases and J by 7 bases, and 5 bases separated the two germline ends. The CDR3 extends over 12 amino acids. The V gene's germline CDR1 is SGDLS and CDR2 YYNGEE. CDR3 DNA: TGTGCCAGCAGCGTAGATGGAAATGAGCAGTTCTTC. It is translated as CASSVDGNEQFF.

The chain couples TRBV16 to TRBJ2-3; D is tentatively TRBD1 or TRBD2 (5 bases each). Trimming removed 3 bases at V and 7 bases at J, with 11 bases between. Germline loops: CDR1 KGHSY, CDR2 FQNENV. The CDR3 runs 13 residues. The CDR3 DNA reads as TGTGCCAGCAGCCATGGGGGAGATAATACGCAGTATTTT. Translation: CASSHGGDNTQYF.

Remarks on this clone: Other nucleotide sequences in the sample specify the same CDR3. V gene TRBV7-9 combines with J gene TRBJ2-5; D is possibly TRBD1 or TRBD2 (5 bases each). The CDR3 contains 14 residues. From germline, CDR1 is SEHNR and CDR2 FQNEAQ (reference sequence). V was clipped by 5 bases and J by 5 bases, with 15 bases between them. CDR3 DNA: TGTGCCAGCAGCCCGGGACGGTTAGGCGAGACCCAGTACTTC. This translates into CASSPGRLGETQYF.

The genes are TRBV5-6 and TRBJ2-7; D tentatively fits TRBD1 or TRBD2 (5 bases each). This CDR3 has 14 residues. The V gene lost 1 base and the J gene lost 0 bases, with 8 bases spanning the gap. The V gene's germline CDR1 is SGHDT and CDR2 YYEEEE. Here the CDR3 reads CASSLRGTSYEQYF. CDR3 DNA sequence: TGTGCCAGCAGCTTGAGAGGGACCTCCTACGAGCAGTACTTC. The variable domain in full, completed from reference TRBV5-6 and TRBJ2-7, reads DAGVTQSPTHLIKTRGQQVTLRCSPKSGHDTVSWYQQALGQGPQFIFQYYEEEERQRGNFPDRFSGHQFPNYSSELNVNALLLGDSALYLCASSLRGTSYEQYFGPGTRLTVT.

This chain connects TRBV10-3 to TRBJ2-1, with unresolved D. There are 12 residues in the CDR3. From germline, CDR1 is ENHRY and CDR2 SYGVKD. V gave up 0 bases and J gave up 10 bases, with 7 bases separating them. Here the CDR3 DNA reads TGTGCCATCAGTGAGTCGGCCCAAGAGCAGTTCTTC. Translation gives CAISESAQEQFF.

J is TRBJ2-5 and V is TRBV7-6; 10 bases agree with TRBD2. The CDR3 runs 17 residues. Trimming at V came to 6 bases and at J to 5 bases, leaving 15 bases not matched to a gene. Germline V CDR1 and CDR2: SGHVS, FNYEAQ. For the CDR3, the DNA is TGTGCCAGCAGAGCAGCGCCGGGACTAGCGTTTCTTGAGACCCAGTACTTC. This encodes CASRAAPGLAFLETQYF.

The chain carries TRBV10-3 and TRBJ1-5; 9 bases line up with TRBD1. Germline V gene lookup returns CDR1 ENHRY and CDR2 SYGVKD. Trimming at V came to 6 bases and at J to 4 bases, leaving 4 bases not matched to a gene. The CDR3 totals 14 residues. As DNA, the CDR3 is TGTGCCATCAGACCTGACAGGGGGAATCAGCCCCAGCATTTT. It translates to CAIRPDRGNQPQHF.

This sequence joins TRBV30 and TRBJ2-7, with 11 bases matching TRBD1. Trimming cost V 4 bases and J 2 bases; bases outside gene matches: 7. Germline V CDR1 and CDR2: GTSNPN, SVGIG (reference sequence). The CDR3 runs to 15 residues. The CDR3 DNA is TGTGCCTGGACACCAGGGACAGGGGGGACCTACGAGCAGTACTTC. This translates into CAWTPGTGGTYEQYF.

The V and J genes are TRBV27 and TRBJ2-1; 7 bases are a match to TRBD2. Germline CDR1 and CDR2: MNHEY and SMNVEV (reference sequence). The CDR3 totals 14 residues. Trimming removed 7 bases from V and 5 bases from J; junction bases left unmatched: 8. The CDR3 sequence is CASNVGGSHNEQFF. The CDR3 DNA sequence: TGTGCCAGCAATGTGGGCGGGAGTCACAATGAGCAGTTCTTC.

J is TRBJ2-7 and V is TRBV6-5, with 9 bases aligning to TRBD2. V lost 2 bases to trimming and J lost 5 bases; unmatched junction nucleotides: 1. Germline-derived CDR1 and CDR2 are MNHEY and SVGAGI. This CDR3 has 13 amino acids. The CDR3 loop is CASSYSGGNEQYF. The CDR3 region has the DNA TGTGCCAGCAGTTACAGCGGGGGGAACGAGCAGTACTTC.

The gene calls are TRBV14 and TRBJ2-1; no definite D call. This CDR3 has 13 residues. The V end lost 3 bases, the J end lost 7 bases, and 10 bases lay between the germline ends. The germline V gene encodes CDR1 SGHDN and CDR2 FVKESK. Written as DNA, the CDR3 is TGTGCCAGCAGCCAGATAGCCGAGAATGAGCAGTTCTTC. Protein product: CASSQIAENEQFF.